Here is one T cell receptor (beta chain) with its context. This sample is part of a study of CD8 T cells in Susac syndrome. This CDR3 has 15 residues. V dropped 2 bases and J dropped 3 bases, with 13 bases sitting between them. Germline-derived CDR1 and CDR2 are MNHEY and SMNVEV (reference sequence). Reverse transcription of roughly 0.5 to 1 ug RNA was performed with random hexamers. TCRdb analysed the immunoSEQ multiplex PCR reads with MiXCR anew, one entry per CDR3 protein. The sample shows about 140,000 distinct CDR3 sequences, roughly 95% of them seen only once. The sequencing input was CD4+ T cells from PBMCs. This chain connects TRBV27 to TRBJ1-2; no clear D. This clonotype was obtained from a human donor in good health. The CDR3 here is CASSLKPTLDYGYTF. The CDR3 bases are TGTGCCAGCAGTTTAAAACCAACCCTTGACTATGGCTACACCTTC.